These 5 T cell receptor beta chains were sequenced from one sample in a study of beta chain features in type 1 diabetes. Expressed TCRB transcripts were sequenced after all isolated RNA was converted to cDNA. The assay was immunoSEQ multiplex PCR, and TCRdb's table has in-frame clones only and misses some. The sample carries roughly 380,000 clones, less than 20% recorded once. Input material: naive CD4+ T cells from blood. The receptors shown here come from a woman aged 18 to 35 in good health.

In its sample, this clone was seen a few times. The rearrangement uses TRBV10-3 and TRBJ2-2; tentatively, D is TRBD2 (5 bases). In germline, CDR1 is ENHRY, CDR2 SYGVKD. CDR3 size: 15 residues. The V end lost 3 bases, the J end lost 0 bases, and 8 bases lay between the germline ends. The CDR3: CAISEFSANTGELFF. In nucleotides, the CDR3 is TGTGCCATCAGTGAATTTAGCGCGAACACCGGGGAGCTGTTTTTT.

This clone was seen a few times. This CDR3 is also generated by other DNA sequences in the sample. The CDR3 region has the DNA TGCGCCAGCAGCTTGGGAGGGCATGAGCAGTTCTTC. The encoded protein is CASSLGGHEQFF. The J gene is TRBJ2-1, the V gene TRBV5-1; D is perhaps TRBD2 (5 bases). Germline V CDR1 and CDR2: SGHRS, YFSETQ. Trimming took off 0 bases at V and 8 bases at J, with 6 bases between the two ends. There are 12 residues in the CDR3.

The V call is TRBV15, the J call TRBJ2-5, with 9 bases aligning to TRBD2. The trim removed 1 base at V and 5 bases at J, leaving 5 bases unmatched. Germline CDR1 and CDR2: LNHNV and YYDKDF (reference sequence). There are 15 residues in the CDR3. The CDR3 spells CATSRGGTSQETQYF. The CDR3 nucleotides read TGTGCCACCAGCAGAGGGGGGACTAGCCAGGAGACCCAGTACTTC. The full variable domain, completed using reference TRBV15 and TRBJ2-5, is DAMVIQNPRYQVTQFGKPVTLSCSQTLNHNVMYWYQQKSSQAPKLLFHYYDKDFNNEADTPDNFQSRRPNTSFCFLDIRSPGLGDTAMYLCATSRGGTSQETQYFGPGTRLLVL.

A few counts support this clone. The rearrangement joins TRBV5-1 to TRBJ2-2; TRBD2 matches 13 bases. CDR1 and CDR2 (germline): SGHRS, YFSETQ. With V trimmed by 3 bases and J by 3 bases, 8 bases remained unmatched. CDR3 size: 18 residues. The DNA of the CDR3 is TGCGCCAGCAGCTCGCCAGGACTAGCGGGAGCGCACACCGGGGAGCTGTTTTTT. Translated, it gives CASSSPGLAGAHTGELFF.

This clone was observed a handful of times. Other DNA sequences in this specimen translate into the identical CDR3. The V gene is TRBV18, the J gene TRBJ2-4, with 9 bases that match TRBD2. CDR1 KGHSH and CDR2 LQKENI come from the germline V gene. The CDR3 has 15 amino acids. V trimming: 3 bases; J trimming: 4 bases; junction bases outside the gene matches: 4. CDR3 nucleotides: TGTGCCAGCTCACCGGCTGGACTAGCGAAAAACATTCAGTACTTC. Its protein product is CASSPAGLAKNIQYF.